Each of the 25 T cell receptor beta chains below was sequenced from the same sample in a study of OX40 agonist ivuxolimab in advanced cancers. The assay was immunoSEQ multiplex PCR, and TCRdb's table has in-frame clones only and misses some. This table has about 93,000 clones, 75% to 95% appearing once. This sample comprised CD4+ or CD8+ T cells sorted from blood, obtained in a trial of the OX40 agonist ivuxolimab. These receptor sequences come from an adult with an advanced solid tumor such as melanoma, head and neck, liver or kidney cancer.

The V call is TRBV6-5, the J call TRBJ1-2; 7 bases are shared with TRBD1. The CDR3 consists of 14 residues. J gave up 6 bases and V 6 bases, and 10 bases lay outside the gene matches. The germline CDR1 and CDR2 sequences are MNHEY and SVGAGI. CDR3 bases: TGTGCCAGCAGCTCCCTCAGAGGGGGCGATGGCTACACCTTC. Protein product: CASSSLRGGDGYTF.

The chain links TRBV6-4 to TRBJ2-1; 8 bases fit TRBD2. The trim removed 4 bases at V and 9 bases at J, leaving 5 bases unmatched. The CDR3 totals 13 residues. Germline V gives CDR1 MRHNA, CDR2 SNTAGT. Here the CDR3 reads CASSGSGSSEQFF. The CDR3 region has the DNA TGTGCCAGCAGTGGAAGCGGGAGTAGTGAGCAGTTCTTC.

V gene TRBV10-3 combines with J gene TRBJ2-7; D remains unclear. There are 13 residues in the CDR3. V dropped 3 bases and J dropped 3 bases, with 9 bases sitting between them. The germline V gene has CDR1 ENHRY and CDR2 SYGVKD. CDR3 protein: CAISDVQDYEQYF. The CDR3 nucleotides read TGTGCCATCAGTGATGTGCAGGACTACGAGCAGTACTTC.

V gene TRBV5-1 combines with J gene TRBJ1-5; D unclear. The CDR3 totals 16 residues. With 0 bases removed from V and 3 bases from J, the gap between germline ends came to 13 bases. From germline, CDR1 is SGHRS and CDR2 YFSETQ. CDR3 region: CASSLGVLGPNQPQHF. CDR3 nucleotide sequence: TGCGCCAGCAGCTTGGGGGTACTTGGCCCCAATCAGCCCCAGCATTTT.

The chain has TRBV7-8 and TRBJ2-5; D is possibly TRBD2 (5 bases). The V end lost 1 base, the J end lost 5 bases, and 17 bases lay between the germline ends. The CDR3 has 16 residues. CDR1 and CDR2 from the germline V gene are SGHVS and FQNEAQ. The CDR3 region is CASSLGRLFTGETQYF. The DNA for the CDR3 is TGTGCCAGCAGCTTAGGACGGTTGTTTACGGGGGAGACCCAGTACTTC. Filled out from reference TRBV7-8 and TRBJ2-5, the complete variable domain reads GAGVSQSPRYKVAKRGQDVALRCDPISGHVSLFWYQQALGQGPEFLTYFQNEAQLDKSGLPSDRFFAERPEGSVSTLKIQRTQQEDSAVYLCASSLGRLFTGETQYFGPGTRLLVL.

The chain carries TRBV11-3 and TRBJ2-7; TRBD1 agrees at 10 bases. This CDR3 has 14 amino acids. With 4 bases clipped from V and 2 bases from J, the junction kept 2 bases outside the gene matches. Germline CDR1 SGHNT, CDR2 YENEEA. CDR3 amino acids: CASSWTGGPYEQYF. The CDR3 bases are TGTGCCAGCAGCTGGACAGGGGGTCCCTACGAGCAGTACTTC.

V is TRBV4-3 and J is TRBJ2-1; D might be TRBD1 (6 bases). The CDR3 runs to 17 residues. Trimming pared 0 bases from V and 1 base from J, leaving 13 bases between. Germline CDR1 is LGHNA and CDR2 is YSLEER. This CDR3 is CASSQETGFISYNEQFF. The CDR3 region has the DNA TGCGCCAGCAGCCAAGAGACAGGATTCATATCCTACAATGAGCAGTTCTTC.

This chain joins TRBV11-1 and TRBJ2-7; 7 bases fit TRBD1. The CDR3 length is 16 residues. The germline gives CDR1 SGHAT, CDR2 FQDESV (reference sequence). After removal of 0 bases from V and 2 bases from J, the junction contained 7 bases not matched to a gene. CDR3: CASSLAVGQGAYEQYF. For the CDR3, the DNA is TGTGCCAGCAGCTTAGCAGTGGGTCAGGGGGCCTACGAGCAGTACTTC.

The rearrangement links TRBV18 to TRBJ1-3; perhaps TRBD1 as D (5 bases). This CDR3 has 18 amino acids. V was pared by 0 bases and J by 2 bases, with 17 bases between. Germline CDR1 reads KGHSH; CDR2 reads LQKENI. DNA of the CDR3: TGTGCCAGCTCACCACCGGGGGGGTACAACGGCGCTGGAAACACCATATATTTT. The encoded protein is CASSPPGGYNGAGNTIYF.

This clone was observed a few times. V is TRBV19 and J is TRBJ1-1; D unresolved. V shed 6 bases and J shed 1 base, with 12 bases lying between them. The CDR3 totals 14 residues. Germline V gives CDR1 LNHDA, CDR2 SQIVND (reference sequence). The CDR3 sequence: CASSISSRNTEAFF. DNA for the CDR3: TGTGCCAGTAGCATCTCCTCCAGGAACACTGAAGCTTTCTTT.

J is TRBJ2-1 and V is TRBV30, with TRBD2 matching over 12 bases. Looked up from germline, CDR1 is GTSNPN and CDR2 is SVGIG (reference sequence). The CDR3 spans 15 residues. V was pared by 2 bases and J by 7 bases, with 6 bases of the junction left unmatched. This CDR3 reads CAWSQLAGGPNEQFF. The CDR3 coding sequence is TGTGCCTGGAGTCAGCTAGCGGGAGGGCCGAATGAGCAGTTCTTC.

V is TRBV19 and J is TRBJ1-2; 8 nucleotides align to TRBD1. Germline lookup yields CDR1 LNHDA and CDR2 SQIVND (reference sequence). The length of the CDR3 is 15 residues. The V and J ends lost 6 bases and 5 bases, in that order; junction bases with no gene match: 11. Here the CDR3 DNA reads TGTGCCAGTAGGCCGACCCCAGGGGGCGGTTATGGCTACACCTTC. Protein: CASRPTPGGGYGYTF.

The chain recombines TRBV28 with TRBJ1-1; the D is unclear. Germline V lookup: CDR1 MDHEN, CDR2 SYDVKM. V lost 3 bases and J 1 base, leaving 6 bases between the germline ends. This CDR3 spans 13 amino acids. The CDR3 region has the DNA TGTGCCAGCAGTTTTGTTGGGAACACTGAAGCTTTCTTT. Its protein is CASSFVGNTEAFF.

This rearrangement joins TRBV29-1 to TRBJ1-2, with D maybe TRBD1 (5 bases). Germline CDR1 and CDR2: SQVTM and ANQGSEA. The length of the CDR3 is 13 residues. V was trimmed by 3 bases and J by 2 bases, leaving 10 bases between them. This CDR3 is CSVDEGKNYGYTF. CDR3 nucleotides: TGCAGCGTTGATGAGGGGAAAAACTATGGCTACACCTTC.

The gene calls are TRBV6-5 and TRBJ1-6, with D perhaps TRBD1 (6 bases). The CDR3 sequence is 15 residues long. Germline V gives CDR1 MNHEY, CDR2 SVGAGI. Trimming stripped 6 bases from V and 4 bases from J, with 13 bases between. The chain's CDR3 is CASSLQGPYNSPLHF. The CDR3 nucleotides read TGTGCCAGCAGCCTACAGGGTCCTTATAATTCACCCCTCCACTTT.

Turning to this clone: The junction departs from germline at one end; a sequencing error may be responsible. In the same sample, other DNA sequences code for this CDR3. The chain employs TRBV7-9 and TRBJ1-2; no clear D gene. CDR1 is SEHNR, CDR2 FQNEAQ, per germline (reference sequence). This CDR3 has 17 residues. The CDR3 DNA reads TGCGCCAGCAGCTCGTACCCCTCCCCATTGGGCTACTATGGCTACACCTTC. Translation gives CASSSYPSPLGYYGYTF. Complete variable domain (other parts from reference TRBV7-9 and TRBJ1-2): DTGVSQNPRHKITKRGQNVTFRCDPISEHNRLYWYRQTLGQGPEFLTYFQNEAQLEKSRLLSDRFSAERPKGSFSTLEIQRTEQGDSAMYLCASSSYPSPLGYYGYTFGSGTRLTVV.

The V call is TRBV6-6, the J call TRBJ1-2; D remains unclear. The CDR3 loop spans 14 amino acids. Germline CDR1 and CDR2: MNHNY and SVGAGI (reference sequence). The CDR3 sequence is CSAADPSRLLGYTF. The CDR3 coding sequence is TGTTCGGCGGCAGACCCCTCACGCCTGCTTGGCTACACCTTC.

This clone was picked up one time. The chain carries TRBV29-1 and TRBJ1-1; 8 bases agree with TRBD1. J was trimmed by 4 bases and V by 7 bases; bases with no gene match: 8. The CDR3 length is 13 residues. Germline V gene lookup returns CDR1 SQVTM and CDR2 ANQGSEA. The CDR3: CSADRGAGTEAFF. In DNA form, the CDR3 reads TGCAGCGCCGACAGGGGAGCAGGCACTGAAGCTTTCTTT.

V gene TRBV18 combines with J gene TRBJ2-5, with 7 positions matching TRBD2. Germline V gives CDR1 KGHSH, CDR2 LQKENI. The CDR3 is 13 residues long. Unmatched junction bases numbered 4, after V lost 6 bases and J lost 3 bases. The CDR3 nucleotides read TGTGCCAGCTCTACTAGCGAGAAAGAGACCCAGTACTTC. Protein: CASSTSEKETQYF.

CDR3 region: CASKSGGGYEQYF. The CDR3 DNA is TGTGCCAGCAAATCTGGTGGCGGCTACGAGCAGTACTTC. This chain links TRBV7-8 with TRBJ2-7; D ambiguous. The CDR3 length is 13 residues. Germline V gene sequence: CDR1 SGHVS, CDR2 FQNEAQ. V lost 7 bases and J 3 bases, leaving 13 bases between the germline ends.

The CDR3, as DNA: TGTGCCACCAGCAGAGGACAAAGAAGCACAGATACGCAGTATTTT. Translated, it gives CATSRGQRSTDTQYF. This chain joins TRBV15 and TRBJ2-3; D unresolved. Germline assignment: CDR1 LNHNV and CDR2 YYDKDF (reference sequence). V was cut by 1 base and J by 0 bases, with 8 bases left in between. The CDR3 is 15 residues long.

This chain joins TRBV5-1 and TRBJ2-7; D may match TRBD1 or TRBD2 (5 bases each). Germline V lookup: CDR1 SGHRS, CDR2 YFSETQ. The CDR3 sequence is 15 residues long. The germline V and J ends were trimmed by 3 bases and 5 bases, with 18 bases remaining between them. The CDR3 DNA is TGCGCCAGCAGCTCCGTTCCCGGGACGGTAGACGAGCAGTACTTC. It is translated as CASSSVPGTVDEQYF.

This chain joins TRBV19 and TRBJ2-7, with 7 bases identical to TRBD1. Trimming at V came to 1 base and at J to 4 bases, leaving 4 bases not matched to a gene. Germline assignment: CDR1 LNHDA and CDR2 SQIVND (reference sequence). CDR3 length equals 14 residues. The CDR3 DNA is TGTGCCAGTAGTATAGGTGCAGGGGGATACGAGCAGTACTTC. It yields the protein CASSIGAGGYEQYF.

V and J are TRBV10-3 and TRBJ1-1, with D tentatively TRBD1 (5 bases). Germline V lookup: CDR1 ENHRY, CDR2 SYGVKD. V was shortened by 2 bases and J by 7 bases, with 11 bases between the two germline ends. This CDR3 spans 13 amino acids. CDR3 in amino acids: CAISEGGSGEAFF. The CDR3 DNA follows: TGTGCCATCAGTGAGGGGGGTTCGGGTGAAGCTTTCTTT.

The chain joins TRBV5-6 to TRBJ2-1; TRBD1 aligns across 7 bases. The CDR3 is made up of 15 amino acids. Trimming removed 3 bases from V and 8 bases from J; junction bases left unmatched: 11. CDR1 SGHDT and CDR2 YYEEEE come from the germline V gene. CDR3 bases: TGTGCCAGCAGCTCCGGGACAGTTATAGGGGATGAGCAGTTCTTC. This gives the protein CASSSGTVIGDEQFF. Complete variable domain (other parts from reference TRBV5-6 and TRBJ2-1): DAGVTQSPTHLIKTRGQQVTLRCSPKSGHDTVSWYQQALGQGPQFIFQYYEEEERQRGNFPDRFSGHQFPNYSSELNVNALLLGDSALYLCASSSGTVIGDEQFFGPGTRLTVL.